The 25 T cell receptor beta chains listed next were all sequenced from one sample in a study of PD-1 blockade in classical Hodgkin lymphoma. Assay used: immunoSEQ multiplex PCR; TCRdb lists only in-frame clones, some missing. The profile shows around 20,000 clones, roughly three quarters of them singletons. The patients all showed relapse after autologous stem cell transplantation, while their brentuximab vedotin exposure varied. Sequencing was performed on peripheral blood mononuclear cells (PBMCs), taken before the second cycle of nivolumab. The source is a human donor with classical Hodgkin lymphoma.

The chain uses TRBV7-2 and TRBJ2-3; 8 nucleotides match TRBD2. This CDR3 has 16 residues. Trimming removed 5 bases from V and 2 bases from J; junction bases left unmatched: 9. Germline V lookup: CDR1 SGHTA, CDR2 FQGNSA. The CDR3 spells CASSTAGALITDTQYF. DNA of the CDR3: TGTGCCAGCAGCACAGCGGGAGCCCTTATCACAGATACGCAGTATTTT.

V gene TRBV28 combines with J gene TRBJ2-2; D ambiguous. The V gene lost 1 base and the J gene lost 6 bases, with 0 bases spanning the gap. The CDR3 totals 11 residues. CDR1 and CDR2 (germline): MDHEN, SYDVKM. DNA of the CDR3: TGTGCCAGCAGTTTATCCGGGGAGCTGTTTTTT. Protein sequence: CASSLSGELFF.

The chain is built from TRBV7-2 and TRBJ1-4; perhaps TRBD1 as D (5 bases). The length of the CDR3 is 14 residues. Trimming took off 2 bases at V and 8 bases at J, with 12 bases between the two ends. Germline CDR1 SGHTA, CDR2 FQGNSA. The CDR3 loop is CASSLQTGTEKLFF. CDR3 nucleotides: TGTGCCAGCAGCTTACAGACGGGGACGGAAAAACTGTTTTTT.

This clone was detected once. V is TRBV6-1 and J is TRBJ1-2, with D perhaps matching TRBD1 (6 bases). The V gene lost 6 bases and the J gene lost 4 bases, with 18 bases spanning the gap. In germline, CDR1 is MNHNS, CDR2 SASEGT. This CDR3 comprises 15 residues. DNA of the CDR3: TGTGCCAGCAGGCTTGCGGGGGGCGCGTCCTATGGCTACACCTTC. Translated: CASRLAGGASYGYTF.

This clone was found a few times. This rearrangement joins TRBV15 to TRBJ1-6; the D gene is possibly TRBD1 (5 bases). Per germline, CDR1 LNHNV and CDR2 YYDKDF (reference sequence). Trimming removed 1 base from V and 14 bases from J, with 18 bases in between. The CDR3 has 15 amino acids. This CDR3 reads CATSRGDHLSGALHF. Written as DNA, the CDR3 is TGTGCCACCAGCAGAGGTGATCATCTGTCGGGGGCCCTCCACTTT.

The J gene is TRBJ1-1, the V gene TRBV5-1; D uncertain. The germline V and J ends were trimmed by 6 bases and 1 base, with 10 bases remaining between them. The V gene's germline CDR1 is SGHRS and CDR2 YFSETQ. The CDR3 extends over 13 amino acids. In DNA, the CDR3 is TGCGCCAGCATGACACCTGCGAACACTGAAGCTTTCTTT. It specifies CASMTPANTEAFF.

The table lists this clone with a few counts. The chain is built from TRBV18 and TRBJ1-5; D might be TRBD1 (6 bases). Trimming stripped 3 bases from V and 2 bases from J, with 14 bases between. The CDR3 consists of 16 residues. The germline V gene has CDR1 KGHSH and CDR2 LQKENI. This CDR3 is CASSPSGGLGNQPQHF. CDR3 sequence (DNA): TGTGCCAGCTCACCGAGTGGGGGCTTGGGCAATCAGCCCCAGCATTTT.

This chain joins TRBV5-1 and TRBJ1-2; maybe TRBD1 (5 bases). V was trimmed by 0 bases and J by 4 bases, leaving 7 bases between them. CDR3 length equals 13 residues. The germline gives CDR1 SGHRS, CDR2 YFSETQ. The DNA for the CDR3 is TGCGCCAGCAGCTTGGCTCAGGGCTATGGCTACACCTTC. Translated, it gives CASSLAQGYGYTF.

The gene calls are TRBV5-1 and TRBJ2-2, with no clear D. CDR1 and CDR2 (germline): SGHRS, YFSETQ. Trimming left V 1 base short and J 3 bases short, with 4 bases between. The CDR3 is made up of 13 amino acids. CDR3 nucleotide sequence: TGCGCCAGCAGCTTGACGGACACCGGGGAGCTGTTTTTT. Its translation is CASSLTDTGELFF.

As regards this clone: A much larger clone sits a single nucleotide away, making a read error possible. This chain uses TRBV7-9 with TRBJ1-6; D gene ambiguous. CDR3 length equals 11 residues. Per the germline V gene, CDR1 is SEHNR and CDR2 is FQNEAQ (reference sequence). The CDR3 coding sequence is TGTGCCAGCAACTTAGGCAAGACCCTCCACTTT. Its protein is CASNLGKTLHF.

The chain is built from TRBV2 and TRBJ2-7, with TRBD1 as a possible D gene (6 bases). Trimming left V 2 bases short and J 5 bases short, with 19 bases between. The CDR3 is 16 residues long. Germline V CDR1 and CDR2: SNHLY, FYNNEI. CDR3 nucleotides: TGTGCCAGCAGTGAAAATTATGGGTTAGGGGGTGACGAGCAGTACTTC. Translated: CASSENYGLGGDEQYF.

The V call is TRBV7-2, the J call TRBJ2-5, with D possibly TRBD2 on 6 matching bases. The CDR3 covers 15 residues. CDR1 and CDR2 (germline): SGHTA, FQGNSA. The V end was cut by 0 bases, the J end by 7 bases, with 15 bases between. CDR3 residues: CASSLAWGVSGTQYF. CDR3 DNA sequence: TGTGCCAGCAGCTTAGCATGGGGGGTCTCAGGGACCCAGTACTTC.

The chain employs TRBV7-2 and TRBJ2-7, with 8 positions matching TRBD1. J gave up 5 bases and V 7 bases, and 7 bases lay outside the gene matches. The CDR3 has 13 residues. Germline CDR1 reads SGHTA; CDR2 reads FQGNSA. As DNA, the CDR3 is TGTGCCAGCAACCGGAGACAGGGGCACGAGCAGTACTTC. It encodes CASNRRQGHEQYF.

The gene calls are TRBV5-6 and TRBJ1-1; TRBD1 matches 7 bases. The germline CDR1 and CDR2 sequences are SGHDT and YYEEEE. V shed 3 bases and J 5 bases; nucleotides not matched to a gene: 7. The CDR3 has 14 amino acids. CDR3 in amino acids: CASSYLDRATEAFF. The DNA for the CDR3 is TGTGCCAGCAGCTACCTTGACAGGGCTACTGAAGCTTTCTTT.

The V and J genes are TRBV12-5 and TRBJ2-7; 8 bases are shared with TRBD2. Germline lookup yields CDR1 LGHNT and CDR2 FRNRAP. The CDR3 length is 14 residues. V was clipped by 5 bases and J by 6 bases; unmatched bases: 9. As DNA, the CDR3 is TGTGCTAGTGGTGCGGGGGGCAGACAGGCCGAGCAGTACTTC. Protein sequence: CASGAGGRQAEQYF. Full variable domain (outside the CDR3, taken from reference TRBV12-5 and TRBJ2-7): DARVTQTPRHKVTEMGQEVTMRCQPILGHNTVFWYRQTMMQGLELLAYFRNRAPLDDSGMPKDRFSAEMPDATLATLKIQPSEPRDSAVYFCASGAGGRQAEQYFGPGTRLTVT.

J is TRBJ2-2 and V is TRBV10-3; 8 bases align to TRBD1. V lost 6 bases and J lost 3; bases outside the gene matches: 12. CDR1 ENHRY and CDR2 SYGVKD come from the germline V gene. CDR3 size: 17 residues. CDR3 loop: CAISPDRGKGHTGELFF. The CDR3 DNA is TGTGCCATCAGCCCTGACAGGGGAAAAGGACACACCGGGGAGCTGTTTTTT.

This CDR3 reads CASSAHGGPNTEAFF. CDR3 nucleotides: TGTGCCAGCAGTGCCCATGGGGGGCCGAACACTGAAGCTTTCTTT. The genes are TRBV25-1 and TRBJ1-1, with D maybe TRBD1 (6 bases). This CDR3 comprises 15 residues. In germline, CDR1 is MGHDK, CDR2 SYGVNS. V lost 4 bases, J lost 1 base, and 13 bases lay in between.

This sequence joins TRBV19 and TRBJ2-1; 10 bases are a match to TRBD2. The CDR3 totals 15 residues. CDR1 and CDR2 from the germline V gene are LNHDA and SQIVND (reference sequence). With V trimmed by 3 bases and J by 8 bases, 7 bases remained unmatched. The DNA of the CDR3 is TGTGCCAGTAGTATCGGCCTAGCGGGAGCCCATGAGCAGTTCTTC. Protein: CASSIGLAGAHEQFF.

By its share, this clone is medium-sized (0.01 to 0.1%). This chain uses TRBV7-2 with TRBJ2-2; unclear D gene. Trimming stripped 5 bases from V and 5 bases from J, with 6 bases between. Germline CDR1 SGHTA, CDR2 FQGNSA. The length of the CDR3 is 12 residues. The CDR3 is CASSLGTGELFF. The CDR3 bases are TGTGCCAGCAGCCTAGGGACCGGGGAGCTGTTTTTT.

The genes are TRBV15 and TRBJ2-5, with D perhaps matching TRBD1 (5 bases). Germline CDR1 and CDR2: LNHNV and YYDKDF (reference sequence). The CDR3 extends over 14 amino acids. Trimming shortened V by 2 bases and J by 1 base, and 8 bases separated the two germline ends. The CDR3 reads CATSRQGSQETQYF. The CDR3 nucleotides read TGTGCCACCAGCAGACAGGGCTCCCAAGAGACCCAGTACTTC.

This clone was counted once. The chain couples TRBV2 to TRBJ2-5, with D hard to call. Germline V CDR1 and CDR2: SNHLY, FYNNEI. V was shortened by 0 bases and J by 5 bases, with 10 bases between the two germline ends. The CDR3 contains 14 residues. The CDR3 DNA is TGTGCCAGCAGTGAAGCGGGATCGTGGGAGACCCAGTACTTC. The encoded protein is CASSEAGSWETQYF.

The CDR3 region has the DNA TGTGCCAGCAGCCTCAGGATTTCGGACACCATATATTTT. Translating gives CASSLRISDTIYF. V is TRBV11-3 and J is TRBJ1-3; D unresolved. Per germline, CDR1 SGHNT and CDR2 YENEEA. This CDR3 spans 13 amino acids. V shed 5 bases and J shed 8 bases, with 13 bases lying between them.

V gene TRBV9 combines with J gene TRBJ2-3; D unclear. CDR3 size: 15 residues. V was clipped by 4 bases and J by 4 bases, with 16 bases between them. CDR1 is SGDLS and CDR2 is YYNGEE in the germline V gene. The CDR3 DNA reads TGTGCCAGCAGCACGGACGGCGTGGTACCAGATACGCAGTATTTT. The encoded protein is CASSTDGVVPDTQYF. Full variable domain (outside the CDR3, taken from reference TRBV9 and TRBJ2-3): DSGVTQTPKHLITATGQRVTLRCSPRSGDLSVYWYQQSLDQGLQFLIQYYNGEERAKGNILERFSAQQFPDLHSELNLSSLELGDSALYFCASSTDGVVPDTQYFGPGTRLTVL.

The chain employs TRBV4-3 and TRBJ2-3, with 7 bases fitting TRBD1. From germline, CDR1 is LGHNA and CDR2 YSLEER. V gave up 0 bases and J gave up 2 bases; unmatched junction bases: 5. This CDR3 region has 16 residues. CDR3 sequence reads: CASSQDAGTATDTQYF. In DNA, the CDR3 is TGCGCCAGCAGCCAAGACGCCGGGACAGCCACAGATACGCAGTATTTT.

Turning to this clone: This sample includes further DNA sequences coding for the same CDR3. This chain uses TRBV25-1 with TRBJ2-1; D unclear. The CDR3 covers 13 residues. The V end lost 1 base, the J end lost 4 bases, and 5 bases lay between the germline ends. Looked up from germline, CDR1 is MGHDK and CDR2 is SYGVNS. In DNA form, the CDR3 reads TGTGCCAGCAGTGAATCCGTTTACAATGAGCAGTTCTTC. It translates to CASSESVYNEQFF.